This TCR beta chain is drawn from a study of blood T cell repertoires in COVID-19. On the study more broadly: Acute-phase and convalescent COVID-19 samples originated in the United States, Italy and Spain. Sample material is recorded as cDNA or gDNA derived from T cells, B-cell-depleted T cells, or PBMCs.

CDR1 KGHDR and CDR2 SFDVKD come from the germline V gene. Trimming took 1 base from V and 8 from J, leaving 10 bases between them. The CDR3 runs 13 residues. In the study's own analysis: Cell counts per sample came from amplifying reference gene primers. The assay was immunoSEQ multiplex PCR, and TCRdb's table has in-frame clones only and misses some. V, J and clone size are taken as reported in that table, and D and trimming were inferred from the DNA itself. The data hold approximately 76,000 clones, with around 85% observed a single time. This clonotype originated in a young man with acute or convalescent COVID-19. The rearrangement links TRBV24-1 to TRBJ1-2; no clear D gene. The sample consisted of peripheral blood. CDR3 sequence reads: CATSDFLGNGYTF. DNA of the CDR3: TGTGCCACCAGTGATTTTCTCGGGAACGGCTACACCTTC.